These 17 T cell receptor beta chains were sequenced from one sample in a study of blood T cell repertoires in COVID-19. Assay: immunoSEQ multiplex PCR; the TCRdb copy retains only in-frame clones and omits some. The profile covers approximately 200,000 clones, with about 90% appearing a single time and 2.2% taken by the ten largest. Sequenced sample: peripheral blood. These receptors all come from a woman between 45 and 65 years old with acute or convalescent COVID-19.

The chain carries TRBV9 and TRBJ2-5; D is possibly TRBD1 (6 bases). CDR3 length equals 16 residues. Per the germline V gene, CDR1 is SGDLS and CDR2 is YYNGEE. V lost 1 base to trimming and J lost 5 bases, with 18 bases between them. The CDR3 sequence is CASSVTPDTGWETQYF. The CDR3 bases are TGTGCCAGCAGCGTAACCCCCGACACAGGGTGGGAGACCCAGTACTTC.

The V call is TRBV7-9, the J call TRBJ2-2; 9 bases agree with TRBD2. The germline V gene encodes CDR1 SEHNR and CDR2 FQNEAQ (reference sequence). This CDR3 spans 15 amino acids. With V trimmed by 1 base and J by 4 bases, 1 base remained unmatched. This CDR3 is CASSLEAGGTGELFF. CDR3 nucleotides: TGTGCCAGCAGCTTAGAAGCGGGGGGCACCGGGGAGCTGTTTTTT.

In its sample, this clone was seen a few times. In nucleotides, the CDR3 is TGTGCCAGCACCCTAAGGACAGGGCGAAGTACCACAGATACGCAGTATTTT. Translating gives CASTLRTGRSTTDTQYF. The V and J genes are TRBV27 and TRBJ2-3; 8 bases are shared with TRBD1. This CDR3 has 17 amino acids. The V and J ends lost 7 bases and 2 bases, in that order; junction bases with no gene match: 14. The germline V gene encodes CDR1 MNHEY and CDR2 SMNVEV (reference sequence).

This clone turned up a few times. The rearrangement uses TRBV27 and TRBJ1-1; tentative D call: TRBD1 (5 bases). With 5 bases removed from V and 11 bases from J, the gap between germline ends came to 21 bases. This CDR3 contains 14 residues. Germline values: CDR1 MNHEY, CDR2 SMNVEV (reference sequence). The CDR3 DNA is TGTGCCAGCAGTCCCCGGTTTTCCCGGGACTGGGCTTTCTTT. It encodes CASSPRFSRDWAFF.

J is TRBJ2-6 and V is TRBV5-1, with 8 positions matching TRBD2. J was trimmed by 2 bases and V by 7 bases; bases with no gene match: 5. The germline gives CDR1 SGHRS, CDR2 YFSETQ. CDR3 length equals 15 residues. In DNA form, the CDR3 reads TGCGCCAGCTCCGACGGGAGGGCTGGGGCCAACGTCCTGACTTTC. As protein: CASSDGRAGANVLTF. Based on the CDR3 plus reference TRBV5-1 and TRBJ2-6, the full variable domain is KAGVTQTPRYLIKTRGQQVTLSCSPISGHRSVSWYQQTPGQGLQFLFEYFSETQRNKGNFPGRFSGRQFSNSRSEMNVSTLELGDSALYLCASSDGRAGANVLTFGAGSRLTVL.

This clone occurred once. This chain joins TRBV6-5 and TRBJ2-3; no clear D gene. V lost 1 base, J lost 13 bases, and 9 bases lay in between. The germline V gene encodes CDR1 MNHEY and CDR2 SVGAGI. The CDR3 is made up of 11 amino acids. For the CDR3, the DNA is TGTGCCAGCAGTTACTTCCACTCCGAGTATTTT. Its protein product is CASSYFHSEYF.

On this clone itself: In the same sample, other DNA sequences code for this CDR3. The chain is built from TRBV4-3 and TRBJ2-7; D remains ambiguous. CDR3 length: 15 residues. V was trimmed by 0 bases and J by 0 bases, leaving 9 bases between them. Germline V CDR1 and CDR2: LGHNA, YSLEER. For the CDR3, the DNA is TGCGCCAGCAGCCAAGATAGAGGCAGCTCCTACGAGCAGTACTTC. This translates into CASSQDRGSSYEQYF.

This chain links TRBV5-1 with TRBJ2-5, with 7 bases that match TRBD1. Germline V gene sequence: CDR1 SGHRS, CDR2 YFSETQ. CDR3 length: 15 residues. Germline trimming cut 4 bases from V and 1 base from J; bases unmatched to any gene: 7. The CDR3 reads CASSPQTGTQETQYF. The CDR3 coding sequence is TGCGCCAGCAGCCCCCAGACAGGGACCCAAGAGACCCAGTACTTC.

The gene calls are TRBV30 and TRBJ1-1; the D gene is possibly TRBD1 (5 bases). V lost 3 bases and J lost 5, with 10 bases in between. The CDR3 contains 12 residues. The V gene's germline CDR1 is GTSNPN and CDR2 SVGIG (reference sequence). The CDR3 nucleotides read TGTGCCTGGAGGGGGGGGAGAACTGAAGCTTTCTTT. It translates to CAWRGGRTEAFF. The complete variable domain, with remaining parts taken from reference TRBV30 and TRBJ1-1, reads SQTIHQWPATLVQPVGSPLSLECTVEGTSNPNLYWYRQAAGRGLQLLFYSVGIGQISSEVPQNLSASRPQDRQFILSSKKLLLSDSGFYLCAWRGGRTEAFFGQGTRLTVV.

This clone was seen only once. V is TRBV5-1 and J is TRBJ2-7; D might be TRBD2 (6 bases). Germline assignment: CDR1 SGHRS and CDR2 YFSETQ. V gave up 0 bases and J gave up 12 bases, with 16 bases separating them. The CDR3 runs to 13 residues. CDR3 DNA sequence: TGCGCCAGCAGCTTGGTCCTTGGCGGGGCCAGGTACTTC. Translation: CASSLVLGGARYF.

The chain employs TRBV11-2 and TRBJ1-2, with 7 positions matching TRBD1. This CDR3 is 13 amino acids long. Germline CDR1 and CDR2: SGHAT and FQNNGV. Trimming cost V 1 base and J 7 bases; bases outside gene matches: 3. CDR3 bases: TGTGCCAGCAGCTTAGCAGGGGGATCTGGCTACACCTTC. Protein: CASSLAGGSGYTF.

Here the CDR3 reads CASSPRDRVFYEQFF. CDR3 sequence (DNA): TGTGCCAGTAGCCCCCGGGACAGGGTTTTTTATGAGCAGTTCTTC. The chain recombines TRBV19 with TRBJ2-1, with 9 bases fitting TRBD1. The trim removed 6 bases at V and 8 bases at J, leaving 11 bases unmatched. The germline V gene has CDR1 LNHDA and CDR2 SQIVND (reference sequence). This CDR3 has 15 amino acids.

This clone was seen a single time. This chain connects TRBV11-3 to TRBJ2-1, with 11 bases that match TRBD1. V trimming: 5 bases; J trimming: 6 bases; junction bases outside the gene matches: 9. This CDR3 comprises 16 residues. Germline V gene lookup returns CDR1 SGHNT and CDR2 YENEEA. The DNA for the CDR3 is TGTGCCAGCAGCCCCCGGACAGGGGGCGCTTTCAATGAGCAGTTCTTC. Translated, it gives CASSPRTGGAFNEQFF.

This rearrangement joins TRBV19 to TRBJ1-3; 8 nucleotides line up with TRBD1. Germline CDR1 is LNHDA and CDR2 is SQIVND (reference sequence). This CDR3 spans 17 amino acids. Losses at the gene ends were 1 base for V and 0 bases for J; bases not matched to a gene: 5. DNA for the CDR3: TGTGCCAGTAGTATAGGGCAGGGGGCCTCCTCTGGAAACACCATATATTTT. This sequence encodes CASSIGQGASSGNTIYF.

The rearrangement links TRBV27 to TRBJ1-2; D is perhaps TRBD1 (5 bases). Trimming stripped 3 bases from V and 4 bases from J, with 12 bases between. The CDR3 is 14 amino acids. Looked up from germline, CDR1 is MNHEY and CDR2 is SMNVEV (reference sequence). The CDR3 DNA follows: TGTGCCAGCAGTTTGTCAGGGTCGAGCTATGGCTACACCTTC. This encodes CASSLSGSSYGYTF.

This rearrangement joins TRBV10-3 to TRBJ1-1, with D possibly TRBD1 on 5 matching bases. Germline loops: CDR1 ENHRY, CDR2 SYGVKD. Trimming stripped 7 bases from V and 0 bases from J, with 15 bases between. The CDR3 has 15 residues. The CDR3 spells CAITGGGGLNTEAFF. CDR3 DNA: TGTGCCATCACCGGCGGGGGGGGATTGAACACTGAAGCTTTCTTT.

This chain connects TRBV13 to TRBJ2-7, with TRBD2 identical over 7 bases. The germline V gene encodes CDR1 PRHDT and CDR2 FYEKMQ (reference sequence). The junction had 11 bases not matched to a gene; V was cut back by 6 bases and J by 3 bases. CDR3 size: 15 residues. CDR3: CASRKKSGIYYEQYF. CDR3 DNA: TGTGCCAGCAGAAAGAAAAGCGGGATTTACTACGAGCAGTACTTC.